This T cell receptor beta chain was sequenced for a study of memory CD4+ T cells and cytomegalovirus serostatus. The CDR3 has 15 residues. V shed 7 bases, J shed 3 bases, and the junction held 9 bases outside the gene matches. Germline loops: CDR1 SGHDT, CDR2 YYEEEE. Clones were sequenced by immunoSEQ multiplex PCR, and TCRdb holds only the in-frame ones, with some missing. The table includes under 80,000 clones, roughly three quarters detected once. The sort gate was single viable CD3+CD4+CD8-CD45RO+ cells for memory CD4+ T cells. Total CD4+ T cells were enriched by CD4 positive selection. This clonotype was sampled from an adult in good health and CMV-seropositive. Sequencing was done on a sample of memory CD4+ T cells from blood. The chain couples TRBV5-6 to TRBJ2-3, with 9 bases lining up with TRBD2. The CDR3 loop is CASRKTSGGTDTQYF. The CDR3 nucleotides are TGTGCCAGCCGAAAGACTAGCGGAGGGACAGATACGCAGTATTTT.